This TCR beta chain was sequenced in a study of shared clonotypes between healthy human individuals. Looking at the study overall: The study drew on two women and a few men aged 18 to 49 as donors.

Per the germline V gene, CDR1 is SGHAT and CDR2 is FQNNGV. The V segment lost 6 bases and the J segment 1 base; nucleotides outside the gene matches: 6. CDR3 length: 15 residues. CD4+ cell separation produced CD45RA+ naive and CD45RA-negative memory subsets. Investigators spread the genomic DNA of each subset evenly over several immunoSEQ plates. Libraries were prepared by immunoSEQ multiplex PCR; TCRdb keeps only in-frame clonotypes and omits some of them. This sample has 1.4 million or so clones, with roughly 98.5% found just once. This clone was seen once. The chain recombines TRBV11-2 with TRBJ2-7; 10 nucleotides agree with TRBD1. The sequencing sample was made of naive CD4+ T cells sorted from blood. Documented subset: CD45RA+ positively selected. The sequence derives from a man aged 25-40 years in good health. The CDR3 sequence is CASREPGQGSYEQYF. DNA of the CDR3: TGTGCCAGCAGGGAACCGGGACAGGGGTCCTACGAGCAGTACTTC.